This T cell receptor (beta chain) is drawn from a study of T cells in Graves' hyperthyroidism and ophthalmopathy. This clonotype turned up a few times. Source material for PBMCs was more than 7.5 ml fresh peripheral blood. In germline, CDR1 is WNHNN, CDR2 SYGVQD (reference sequence). The CDR3 loop spans 16 amino acids. The V and J ends lost 6 bases and 5 bases, in that order; junction bases with no gene match: 14. The TCR beta CDR3 regions underwent amplification using RNA transcripts as the source. First-round RT-PCR targeting the TCR CDR3 was performed with the HTBI primer set. Each CDR3 protein is one row after TCRdb ran MiXCR on the multiplex PCR reads. The data contain approximately 610,000 distinct CDR3 sequences, roughly a sixth of them seen just once; the ten biggest clones take up about 18%.

Sequenced: blood. The chain has TRBV10-1 and TRBJ1-1; 8 bases agree with TRBD1. This clonotype was sampled from a woman under 30 with Graves' hyperthyroidism. In nucleotides, the CDR3 is TGCGCCAGCAGCCAAAGTGTGGGCAGGGGGCGGACTGAAGCTTTCTTT. Residues: CASSQSVGRGRTEAFF.